The entry that follows covers one TCR beta chain sequence. The germline CDR1 and CDR2 sequences are DFQATT and SNEGSKA (reference sequence). Trimming left V 3 bases short and J 5 bases short, with 13 bases between. The CDR3 spans 13 residues. The study used healthy donors as controls matched for age and sex. TEMRA cells were FACS-enriched, unlike CD8+ and CD4+ T cells, which were negatively isolated. The entry originates in a study of CD8 T cells in Susac syndrome. After extraction with the RNeasy kit, roughly 0.45 to 1 ug of the RNA was reverse transcribed using random hexamers. An immunoSEQ multiplex PCR generated amplified TCR beta CDR3 products spanning 54 Vbeta and 13 Jbeta. MiXCR, applied by TCRdb to the immunoSEQ multiplex PCR reads, yields one record per CDR3 protein. The sample records 120,000 to 150,000 distinct CDR3 sequences, approximately 94% being singletons.

The chain couples TRBV20-1 to TRBJ1-1, with a weak D call TRBD1 (5 bases). The sample comprised CD4+ T cells from PBMCs. The TCR sequence derives from a human donor in good health. CDR3 DNA: TGCAGTGCTAGCCGGGACTTGGTAACTGAAGCTTTCTTT. Protein: CSASRDLVTEAFF.